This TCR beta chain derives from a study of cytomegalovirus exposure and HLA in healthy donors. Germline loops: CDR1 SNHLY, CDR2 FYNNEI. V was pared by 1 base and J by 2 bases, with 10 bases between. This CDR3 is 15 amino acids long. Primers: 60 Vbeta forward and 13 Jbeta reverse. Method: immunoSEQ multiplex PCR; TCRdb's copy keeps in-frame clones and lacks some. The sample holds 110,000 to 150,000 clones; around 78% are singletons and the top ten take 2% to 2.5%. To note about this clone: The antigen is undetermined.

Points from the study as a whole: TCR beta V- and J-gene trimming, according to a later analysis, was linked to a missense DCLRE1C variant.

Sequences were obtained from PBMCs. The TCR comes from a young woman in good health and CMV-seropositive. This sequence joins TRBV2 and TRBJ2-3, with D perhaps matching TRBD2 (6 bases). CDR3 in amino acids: CASSEVGGSTDTQYF. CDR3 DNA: TGTGCCAGCAGTGAAGTCGGGGGTTCCACAGATACGCAGTATTTT.